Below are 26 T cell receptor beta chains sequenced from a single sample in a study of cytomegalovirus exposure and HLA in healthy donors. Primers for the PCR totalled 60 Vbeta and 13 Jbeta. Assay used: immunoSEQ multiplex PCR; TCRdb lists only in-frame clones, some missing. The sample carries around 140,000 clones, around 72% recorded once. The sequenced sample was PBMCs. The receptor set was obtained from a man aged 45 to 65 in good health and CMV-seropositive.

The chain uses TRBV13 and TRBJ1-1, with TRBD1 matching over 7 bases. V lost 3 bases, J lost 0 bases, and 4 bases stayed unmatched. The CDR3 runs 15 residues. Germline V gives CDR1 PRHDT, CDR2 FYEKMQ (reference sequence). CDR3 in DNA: TGTGCCAGCAGCTTTCGACAGGGTCTGAACACTGAAGCTTTCTTT. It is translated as CASSFRQGLNTEAFF. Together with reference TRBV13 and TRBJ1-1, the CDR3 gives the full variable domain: AAGVIQSPRHLIKEKRETATLKCYPIPRHDTVYWYQQGPGQDPQFLISFYEKMQSDKGSIPDRFSAQQFSDYHSELNMSSLELGDSALYFCASSFRQGLNTEAFFGQGTRLTVV.

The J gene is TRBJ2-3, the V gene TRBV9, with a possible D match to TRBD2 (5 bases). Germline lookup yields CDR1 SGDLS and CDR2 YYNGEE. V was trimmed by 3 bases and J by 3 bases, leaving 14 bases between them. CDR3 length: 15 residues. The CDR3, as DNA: TGTGCCAGCAGCGGCGAGGGCCTGGGAACAGATACGCAGTATTTT. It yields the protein CASSGEGLGTDTQYF. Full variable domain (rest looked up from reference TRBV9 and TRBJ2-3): DSGVTQTPKHLITATGQRVTLRCSPRSGDLSVYWYQQSLDQGLQFLIQYYNGEERAKGNILERFSAQQFPDLHSELNLSSLELGDSALYFCASSGEGLGTDTQYFGPGTRLTVL.

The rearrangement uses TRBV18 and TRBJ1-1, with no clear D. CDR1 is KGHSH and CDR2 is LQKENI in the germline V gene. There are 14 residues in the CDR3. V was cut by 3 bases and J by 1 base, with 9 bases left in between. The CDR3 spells CASSPARGNTEAFF. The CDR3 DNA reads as TGTGCCAGCTCACCCGCGCGGGGGAACACTGAAGCTTTCTTT.

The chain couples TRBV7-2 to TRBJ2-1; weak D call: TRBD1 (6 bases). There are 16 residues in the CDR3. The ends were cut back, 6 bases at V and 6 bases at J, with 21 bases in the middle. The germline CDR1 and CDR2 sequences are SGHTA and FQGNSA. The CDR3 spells CASSFSSTYRANEQFF. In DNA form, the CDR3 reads TGTGCCAGCAGTTTTTCGTCAACGTACAGGGCCAATGAGCAGTTCTTC. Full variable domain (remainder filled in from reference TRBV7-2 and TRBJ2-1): GAGVSQSPSNKVTEKGKDVELRCDPISGHTALYWYRQSLGQGLEFLIYFQGNSAPDKSGLPSDRFSAERTGGSVSTLTIQRTQQEDSAVYLCASSFSSTYRANEQFFGPGTRLTVL.

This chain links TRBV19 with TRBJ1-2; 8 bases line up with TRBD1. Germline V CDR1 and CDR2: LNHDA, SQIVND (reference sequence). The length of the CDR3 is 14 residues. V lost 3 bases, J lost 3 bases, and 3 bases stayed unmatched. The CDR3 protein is CASSIRGRDYGYTF. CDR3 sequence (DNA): TGTGCCAGTAGTATCAGGGGGCGGGACTATGGCTACACCTTC.

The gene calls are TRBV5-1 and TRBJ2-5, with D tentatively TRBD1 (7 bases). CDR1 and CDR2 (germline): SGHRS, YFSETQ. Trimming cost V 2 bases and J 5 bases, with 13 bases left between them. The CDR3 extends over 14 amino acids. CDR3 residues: CASSFRGTYETQYF. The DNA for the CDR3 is TGCGCCAGCAGCTTCAGGGGGACTTATGAGACCCAGTACTTC.

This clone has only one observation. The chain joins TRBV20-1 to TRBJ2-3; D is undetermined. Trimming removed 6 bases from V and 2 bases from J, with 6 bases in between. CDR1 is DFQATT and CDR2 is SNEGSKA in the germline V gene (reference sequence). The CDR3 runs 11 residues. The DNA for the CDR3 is TGCAGTGCCCAGTTCACAGATACGCAGTATTTT. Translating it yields CSAQFTDTQYF.

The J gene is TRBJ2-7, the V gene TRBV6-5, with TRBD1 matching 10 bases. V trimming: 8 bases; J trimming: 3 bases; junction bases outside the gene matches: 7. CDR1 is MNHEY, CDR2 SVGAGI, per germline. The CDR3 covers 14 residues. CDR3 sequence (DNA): TGTGCCAGCGGCTGGACAGGGGGTTTCTACGAGCAGTACTTC. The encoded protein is CASGWTGGFYEQYF.

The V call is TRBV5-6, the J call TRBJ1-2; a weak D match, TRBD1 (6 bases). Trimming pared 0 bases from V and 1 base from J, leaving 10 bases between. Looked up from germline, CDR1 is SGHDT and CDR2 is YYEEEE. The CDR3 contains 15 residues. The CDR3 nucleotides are TGTGCCAGCAGCTTGGCCGCAGGGGTTAACTATGGCTACACCTTC. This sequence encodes CASSLAAGVNYGYTF.

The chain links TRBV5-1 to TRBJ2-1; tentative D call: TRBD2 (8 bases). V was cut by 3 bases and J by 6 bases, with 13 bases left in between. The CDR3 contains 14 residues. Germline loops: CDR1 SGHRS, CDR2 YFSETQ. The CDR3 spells CASSSRGDSNEQFF. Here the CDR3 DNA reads TGCGCCAGCAGCTCGCGGGGGGACAGCAATGAGCAGTTCTTC.

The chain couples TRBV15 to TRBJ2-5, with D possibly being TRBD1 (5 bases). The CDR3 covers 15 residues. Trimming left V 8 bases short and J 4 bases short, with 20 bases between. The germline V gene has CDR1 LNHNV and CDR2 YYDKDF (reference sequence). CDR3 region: CATRRGQGGGETQYF. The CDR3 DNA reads TGTGCCACCCGGAGAGGCCAGGGCGGCGGAGAGACCCAGTACTTC. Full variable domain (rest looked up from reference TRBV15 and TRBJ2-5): DAMVIQNPRYQVTQFGKPVTLSCSQTLNHNVMYWYQQKSSQAPKLLFHYYDKDFNNEADTPDNFQSRRPNTSFCFLDIRSPGLGDTAMYLCATRRGQGGGETQYFGPGTRLLVL.

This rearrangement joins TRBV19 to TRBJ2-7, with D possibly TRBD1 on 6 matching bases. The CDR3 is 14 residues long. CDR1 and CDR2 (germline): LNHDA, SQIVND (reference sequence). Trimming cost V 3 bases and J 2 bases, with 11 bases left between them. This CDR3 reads CASSMAGETYEQYF. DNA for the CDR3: TGTGCCAGTAGTATGGCAGGGGAAACCTACGAGCAGTACTTC.

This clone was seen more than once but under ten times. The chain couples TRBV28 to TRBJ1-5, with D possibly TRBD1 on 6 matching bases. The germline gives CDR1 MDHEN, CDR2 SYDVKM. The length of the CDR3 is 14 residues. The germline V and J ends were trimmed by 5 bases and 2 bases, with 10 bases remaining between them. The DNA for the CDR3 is TGTGCCAGCAGTCAGGGGTGGGGCAATCAGCCCCAGCATTTT. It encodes CASSQGWGNQPQHF.

The CDR3 DNA reads as TGTGCCAGCAGCTTAGATAAGGGGCGGAACACTGAAGCTTTCTTT. Translation gives CASSLDKGRNTEAFF. The rearrangement uses TRBV11-2 and TRBJ1-1, with D possibly being TRBD1 (5 bases). This CDR3 contains 15 residues. Germline-derived CDR1 and CDR2 are SGHAT and FQNNGV. V was clipped by 0 bases and J by 1 base, with 9 bases between them. Full variable domain (rest looked up from reference TRBV11-2 and TRBJ1-1): EAGVAQSPRYKIIEKRQSVAFWCNPISGHATLYWYQQILGQGPKLLIQFQNNGVVDDSQLPKDRFSAERLKGVDSTLKIQPAKLEDSAVYLCASSLDKGRNTEAFFGQGTRLTVV.

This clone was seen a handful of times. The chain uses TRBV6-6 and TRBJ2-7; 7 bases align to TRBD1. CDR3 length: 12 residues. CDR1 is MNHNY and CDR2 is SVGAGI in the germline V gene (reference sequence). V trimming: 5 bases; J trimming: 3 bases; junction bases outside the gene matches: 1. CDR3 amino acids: CASSNRGYEQYF. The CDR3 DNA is TGTGCCAGCAGTAACAGGGGCTACGAGCAGTACTTC.

The CDR3 DNA reads as TGTGCCAGCAGGGGCGGACAGTCCTACGAGCAGTACTTC. It codes for CASRGGQSYEQYF. This chain connects TRBV7-2 to TRBJ2-7, with D perhaps TRBD1 (6 bases). The V gene's germline CDR1 is SGHTA and CDR2 FQGNSA. The CDR3 consists of 13 residues. V lost 6 bases, J lost 1 base, and 10 bases lay in between. The complete variable domain, with remaining parts taken from reference TRBV7-2 and TRBJ2-7, reads GAGVSQSPSNKVTEKGKDVELRCDPISGHTALYWYRQSLGQGLEFLIYFQGNSAPDKSGLPSDRFSAERTGGSVSTLTIQRTQQEDSAVYLCASRGGQSYEQYFGPGTRLTVT.

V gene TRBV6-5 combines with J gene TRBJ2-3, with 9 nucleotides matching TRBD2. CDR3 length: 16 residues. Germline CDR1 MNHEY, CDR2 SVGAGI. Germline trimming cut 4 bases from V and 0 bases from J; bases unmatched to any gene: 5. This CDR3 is CASSLTSGASTDTQYF. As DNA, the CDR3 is TGTGCCAGCAGTTTGACTAGCGGAGCTAGCACAGATACGCAGTATTTT.

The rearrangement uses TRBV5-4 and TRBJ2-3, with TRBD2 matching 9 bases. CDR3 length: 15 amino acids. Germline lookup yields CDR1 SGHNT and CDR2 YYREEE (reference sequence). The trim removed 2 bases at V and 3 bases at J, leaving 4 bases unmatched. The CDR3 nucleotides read TGTGCCAGCAGCTTAGCGGGAGGTCGGACAGATACGCAGTATTTT. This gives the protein CASSLAGGRTDTQYF.

The CDR3 protein is CASSEVLGAIGLSSYNEQFF. Here the CDR3 DNA reads TGTGCCAGCAGTGAAGTTTTGGGGGCAATTGGTCTAAGCTCCTACAATGAGCAGTTCTTC. V gene TRBV2 combines with J gene TRBJ2-1, with D tentatively TRBD1 (6 bases). Germline V gene lookup returns CDR1 SNHLY and CDR2 FYNNEI. V lost 1 base and J 0 bases, leaving 22 bases between the germline ends. This CDR3 has 20 residues.

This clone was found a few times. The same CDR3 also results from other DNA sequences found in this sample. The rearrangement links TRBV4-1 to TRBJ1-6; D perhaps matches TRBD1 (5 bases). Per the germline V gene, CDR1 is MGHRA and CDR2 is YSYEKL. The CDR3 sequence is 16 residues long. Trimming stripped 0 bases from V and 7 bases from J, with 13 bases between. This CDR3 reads CASSQDRQGRNSPLHF. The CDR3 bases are TGCGCCAGCAGCCAAGATCGTCAGGGCCGAAATTCACCCCTCCACTTT.

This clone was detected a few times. The CDR3 reads CASGLGSTDTQYF. The CDR3 bases are TGTGCCAGCGGACTAGGGAGCACAGATACGCAGTATTTT. The V call is TRBV7-2, the J call TRBJ2-3; 7 positions match TRBD2. Trimming cost V 8 bases and J 0 bases; bases outside gene matches: 2. The CDR3 is made up of 13 amino acids. The germline CDR1 and CDR2 sequences are SGHTA and FQGNSA.

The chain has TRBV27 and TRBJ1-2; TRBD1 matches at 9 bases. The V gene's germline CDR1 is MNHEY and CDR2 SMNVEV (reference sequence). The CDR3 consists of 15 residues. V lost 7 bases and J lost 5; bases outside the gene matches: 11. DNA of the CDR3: TGTGCCAGCACTCTAGCAGGGACAGGGCAATATGGCTACACCTTC. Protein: CASTLAGTGQYGYTF.

Written as DNA, the CDR3 is TGTGCCAGCACTAGCGATGGGGTAGCCAAAAACATTCAGTACTTC. Translated: CASTSDGVAKNIQYF. The chain employs TRBV6-1 and TRBJ2-4, with D tentatively TRBD2 (6 bases). The CDR3 loop spans 15 amino acids. V was clipped by 7 bases and J by 0 bases, with 13 bases between them. The germline V gene encodes CDR1 MNHNS and CDR2 SASEGT.

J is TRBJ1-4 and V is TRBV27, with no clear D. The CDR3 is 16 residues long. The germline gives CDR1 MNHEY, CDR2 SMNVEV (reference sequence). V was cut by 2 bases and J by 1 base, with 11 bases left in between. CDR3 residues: CASSLRIGLTNEKLFF. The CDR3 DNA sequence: TGTGCCAGCAGTTTAAGAATCGGTCTAACTAATGAAAAACTGTTTTTT. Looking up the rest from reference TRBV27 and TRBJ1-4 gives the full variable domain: EAQVTQNPRYLITVTGKKLTVTCSQNMNHEYMSWYRQDPGLGLRQIYYSMNVEVTDKGDVPEGYKVSRKEKRNFPLILESPSPNQTSLYFCASSLRIGLTNEKLFFGSGTQLSVL.

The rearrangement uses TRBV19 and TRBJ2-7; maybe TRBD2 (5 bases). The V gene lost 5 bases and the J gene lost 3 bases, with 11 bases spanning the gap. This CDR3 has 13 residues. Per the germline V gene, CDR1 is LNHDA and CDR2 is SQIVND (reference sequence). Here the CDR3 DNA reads TGTGCCAGTAGTTCGGCAGAGGGCTACGAGCAGTACTTC. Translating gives CASSSAEGYEQYF. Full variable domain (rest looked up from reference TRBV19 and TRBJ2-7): DGGITQSPKYLFRKEGQNVTLSCEQNLNHDAMYWYRQDPGQGLRLIYYSQIVNDFQKGDIAEGYSVSREKKESFPLTVTSAQKNPTAFYLCASSSAEGYEQYFGPGTRLTVT.

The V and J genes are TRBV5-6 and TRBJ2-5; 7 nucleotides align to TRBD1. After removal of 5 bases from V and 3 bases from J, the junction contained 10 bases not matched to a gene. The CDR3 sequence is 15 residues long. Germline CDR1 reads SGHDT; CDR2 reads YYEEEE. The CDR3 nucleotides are TGTGCCAGCAGTGAACCCGGGACAGCTGAAGAGACCCAGTACTTC. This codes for CASSEPGTAEETQYF. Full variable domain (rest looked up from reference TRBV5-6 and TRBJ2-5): DAGVTQSPTHLIKTRGQQVTLRCSPKSGHDTVSWYQQALGQGPQFIFQYYEEEERQRGNFPDRFSGHQFPNYSSELNVNALLLGDSALYLCASSEPGTAEETQYFGPGTRLLVL.